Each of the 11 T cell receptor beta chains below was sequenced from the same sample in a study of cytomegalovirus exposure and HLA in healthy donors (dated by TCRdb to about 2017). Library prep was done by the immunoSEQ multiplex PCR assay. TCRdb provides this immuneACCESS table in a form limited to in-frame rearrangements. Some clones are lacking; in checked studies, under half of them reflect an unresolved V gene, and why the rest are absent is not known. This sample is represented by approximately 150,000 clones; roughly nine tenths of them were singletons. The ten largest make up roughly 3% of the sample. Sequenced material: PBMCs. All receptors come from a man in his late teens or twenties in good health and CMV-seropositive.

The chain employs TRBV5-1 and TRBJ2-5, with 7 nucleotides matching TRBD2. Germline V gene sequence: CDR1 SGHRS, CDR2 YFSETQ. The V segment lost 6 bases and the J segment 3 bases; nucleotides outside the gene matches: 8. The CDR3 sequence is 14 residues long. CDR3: CASKSGRTEETQYF. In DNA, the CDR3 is TGCGCCAGCAAATCCGGGAGGACGGAAGAGACCCAGTACTTC.

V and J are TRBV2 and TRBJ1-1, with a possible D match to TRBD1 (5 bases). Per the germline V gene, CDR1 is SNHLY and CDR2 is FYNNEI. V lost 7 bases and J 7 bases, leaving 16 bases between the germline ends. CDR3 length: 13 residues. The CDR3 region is CASTLMTRDEAFF. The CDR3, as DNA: TGTGCCAGCACCCTGATGACCAGGGATGAAGCTTTCTTT.

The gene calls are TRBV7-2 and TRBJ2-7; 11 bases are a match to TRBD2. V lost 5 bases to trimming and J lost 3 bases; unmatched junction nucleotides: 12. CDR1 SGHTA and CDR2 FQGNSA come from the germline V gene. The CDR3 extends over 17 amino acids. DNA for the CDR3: TGTGCCAGCAGCCCCCATGGGACTAGCGGTTCCCTCTACGAGCAGTACTTC. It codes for CASSPHGTSGSLYEQYF.

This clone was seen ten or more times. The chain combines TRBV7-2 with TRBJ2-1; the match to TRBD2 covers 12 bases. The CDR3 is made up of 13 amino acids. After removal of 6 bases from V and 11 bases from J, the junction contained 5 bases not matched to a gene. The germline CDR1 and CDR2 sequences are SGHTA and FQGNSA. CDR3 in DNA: TGTGCCAGCAGTCGGACTAGCGGGGAGAAGCAGTTCTTC. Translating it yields CASSRTSGEKQFF.

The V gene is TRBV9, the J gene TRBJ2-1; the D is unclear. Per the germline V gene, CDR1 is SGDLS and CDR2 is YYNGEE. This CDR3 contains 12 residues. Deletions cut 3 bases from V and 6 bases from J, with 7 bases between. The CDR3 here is CASSEPTNEQFF. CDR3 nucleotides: TGTGCCAGCAGCGAGCCAACCAATGAGCAGTTCTTC.

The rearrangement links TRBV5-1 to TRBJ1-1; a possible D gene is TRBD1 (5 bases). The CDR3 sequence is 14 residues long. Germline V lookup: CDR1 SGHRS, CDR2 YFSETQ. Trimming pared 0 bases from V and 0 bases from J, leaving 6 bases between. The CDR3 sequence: CASSLETVNTEAFF. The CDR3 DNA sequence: TGCGCCAGCAGCTTGGAGACAGTGAACACTGAAGCTTTCTTT. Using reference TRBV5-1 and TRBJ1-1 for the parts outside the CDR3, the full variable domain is KAGVTQTPRYLIKTRGQQVTLSCSPISGHRSVSWYQQTPGQGLQFLFEYFSETQRNKGNFPGRFSGRQFSNSRSEMNVSTLELGDSALYLCASSLETVNTEAFFGQGTRLTVV.

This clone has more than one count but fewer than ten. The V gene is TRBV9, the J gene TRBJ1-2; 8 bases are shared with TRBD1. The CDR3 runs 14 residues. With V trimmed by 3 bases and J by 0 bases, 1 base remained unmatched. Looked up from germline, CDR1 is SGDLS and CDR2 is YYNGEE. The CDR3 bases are TGTGCCAGCAGCGAGACAGGGGCTAACTATGGCTACACCTTC. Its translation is CASSETGANYGYTF.

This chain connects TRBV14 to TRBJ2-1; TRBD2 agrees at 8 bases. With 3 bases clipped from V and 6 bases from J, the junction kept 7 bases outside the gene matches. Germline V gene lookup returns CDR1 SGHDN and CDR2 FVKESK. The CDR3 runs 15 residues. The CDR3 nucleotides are TGTGCCAGCAGCCAGGGACTAGTCGTTTCCAATGAGCAGTTCTTC. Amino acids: CASSQGLVVSNEQFF.

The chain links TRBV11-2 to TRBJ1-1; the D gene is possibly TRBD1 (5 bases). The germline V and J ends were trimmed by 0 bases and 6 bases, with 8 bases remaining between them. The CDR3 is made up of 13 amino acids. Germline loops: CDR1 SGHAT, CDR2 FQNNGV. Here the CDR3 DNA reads TGTGCCAGCAGCTTAGAATCGGGGGCTGAAGCTTTCTTT. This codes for CASSLESGAEAFF.

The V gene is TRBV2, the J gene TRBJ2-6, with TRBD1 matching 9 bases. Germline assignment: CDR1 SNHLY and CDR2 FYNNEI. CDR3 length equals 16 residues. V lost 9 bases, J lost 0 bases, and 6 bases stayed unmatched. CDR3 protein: CARRDRANSGANVLTF. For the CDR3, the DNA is TGTGCCAGGCGGGACAGGGCAAACTCTGGGGCCAACGTCCTGACTTTC.

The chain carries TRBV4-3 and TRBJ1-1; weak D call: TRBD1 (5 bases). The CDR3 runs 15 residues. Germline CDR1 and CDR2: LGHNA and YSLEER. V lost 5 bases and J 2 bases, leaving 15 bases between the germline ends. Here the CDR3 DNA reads TGCGCCAGCAGCTTAGGGACTGTGGATAACACTGAAGCTTTCTTT. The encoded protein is CASSLGTVDNTEAFF.